The clone carrying this TCR beta chain was detected a few times. The antigen remains undetermined. PCR was performed a second time for about 7 to 11 cycles using a sample-barcoded 5' primer and a J-beta primer mix. Each CDR3 protein gets one entry after TCRdb re-called the 5' RACE reads with MiXCR. The sample consists of 1.5 million to 2 million distinct CDR3 sequences, roughly 49% of them appearing once. The source of the sample is a study of blood T cells in healthy people across ages. Study conclusions and caveats: Versus aged donors, long-lived donors had higher diversity and more naive CD4+ cells.

CDR3 length: 14 amino acids. Germline lookup yields CDR1 ENHRY and CDR2 SYGVKD. V was cut by 4 bases and J by 0 bases, with 9 bases left in between. This chain connects TRBV10-3 to TRBJ1-1; maybe TRBD1 (6 bases). The sequence derives from a woman aged 40 to 50 in good health. Sequenced input: blood. The CDR3 DNA reads TGTGCCATCAGTGCTACAGGGCTGAACACTGAAGCTTTCTTT. Protein sequence: CAISATGLNTEAFF.